Shown below are 13 T cell receptor beta chains from a single sample sequenced in a study of human T cells and chemical hapten exposure. TCRdb redid the calling of the RACE reads with MiXCR, one entry per CDR3 protein. The sample comprises more than 100,000 distinct CDR3 sequences, 11% of which are singletons, and 2% to 2.5% rests with the top ten. As to time point: patch test 3, about 24 weeks after DPC sensitization. Treatment indicated: therapeutic diphenylcyclopropenone sensitization with weekly scalp DPC. Specimen: whole blood, collected in connection with sensitization to the hapten diphenylcyclopropenone (DPC). The receptor set was obtained from a woman aged 45-65 years with alopecia areata. Some clones in this sample may be carry-over from other donors' samples.

The chain recombines TRBV5-1 with TRBJ1-1; TRBD1 might be the D (5 bases). Germline values: CDR1 SGHRS, CDR2 YFSETQ. V lost 1 base to trimming and J lost 5 bases, with 18 bases between them. The CDR3 runs 16 residues. The CDR3 DNA is TGCGCCAGCAGCTTGTGGCCCCGAGGGGTGCAAACTGAAGCTTTCTTT. The encoded protein is CASSLWPRGVQTEAFF.

The chain recombines TRBV7-2 with TRBJ2-7, with TRBD2 identical over 11 bases. J was trimmed by 6 bases and V by 4 bases; bases with no gene match: 5. The CDR3 runs 14 residues. Germline loops: CDR1 SGHTA, CDR2 FQGNSA. The chain's CDR3 is CASSSLAGGLEQYF. The CDR3 nucleotides read TGTGCCAGCAGCTCCCTAGCGGGAGGTCTCGAGCAGTACTTC.

This clonotype has more than one count but fewer than ten. The V call is TRBV5-4, the J call TRBJ2-3; no clear D. This CDR3 has 15 amino acids. Per the germline V gene, CDR1 is SGHNT and CDR2 is YYREEE (reference sequence). Between the trimmed V and J ends, which lost 0 bases and 1 base, there was a span of 9 bases. CDR3 loop: CASSLVAVGTDTQYF. Here the CDR3 DNA reads TGTGCCAGCAGCTTGGTGGCGGTGGGCACAGATACGCAGTATTTT. Looking up the rest from reference TRBV5-4 and TRBJ2-3 gives the full variable domain: ETGVTQSPTHLIKTRGQQVTLRCSSQSGHNTVSWYQQALGQGPQFIFQYYREEENGRGNFPPRFSGLQFPNYSSELNVNALELDDSALYLCASSLVAVGTDTQYFGPGTRLTVL.

This clonotype was seen a handful of times. The V gene is TRBV28, the J gene TRBJ2-4; D call uncertain. The germline V gene encodes CDR1 MDHEN and CDR2 SYDVKM. CDR3 length: 13 residues. V lost 6 bases and J 8 bases, leaving 14 bases between the germline ends. The CDR3 is CASRVPDVDIQYF. CDR3 DNA sequence: TGTGCCAGCAGGGTGCCGGACGTAGACATTCAGTACTTC.

This clonotype came up a few times. The V call is TRBV29-1, the J call TRBJ2-1; D is perhaps TRBD2 (6 bases). V shed 3 bases and J shed 5 bases, with 8 bases lying between them. The CDR3 sequence is 12 residues long. Germline lookup yields CDR1 SQVTM and CDR2 ANQGSEA. CDR3: CSVEGGNNEQFF. The CDR3 DNA sequence: TGCAGCGTTGAGGGGGGAAACAATGAGCAGTTCTTC.

There are a few counts of this clonotype. This rearrangement joins TRBV15 to TRBJ1-5; D is possibly TRBD1 (6 bases). The CDR3 has 15 amino acids. Germline CDR1 is LNHNV and CDR2 is YYDKDF (reference sequence). With 2 bases removed from V and 1 base from J, the gap between germline ends came to 9 bases. CDR3 loop: CATSRTTGSNQPQHF. The CDR3 nucleotides are TGTGCCACCAGCAGAACTACAGGGAGCAATCAGCCCCAGCATTTT.

This clonotype was recorded a few times. This chain links TRBV2 with TRBJ2-5; 12 bases agree with TRBD2. V lost 2 bases, J lost 6 bases, and 4 bases stayed unmatched. The germline V gene has CDR1 SNHLY and CDR2 FYNNEI. The CDR3 is 15 amino acids. The CDR3 nucleotides are TGTGCCAGCAGTGAACCGGGACTAGCGGGCCAGACCCAGTACTTC. Amino acids: CASSEPGLAGQTQYF.

The chain carries TRBV4-3 and TRBJ2-1; 13 bases line up with TRBD2. After removal of 1 base from V and 0 bases from J, the junction contained 9 bases not matched to a gene. CDR1 LGHNA and CDR2 YSLEER come from the germline V gene. The length of the CDR3 is 20 residues. The CDR3 DNA reads TGCGCCAGCAGCCAAGGCCCCGGGACTAGCGGGAATCCCTCCTACAATGAGCAGTTCTTC. As protein: CASSQGPGTSGNPSYNEQFF.

This clonotype was counted many times. The chain has TRBV7-2 and TRBJ2-3; D is unclear. Looked up from germline, CDR1 is SGHTA and CDR2 is FQGNSA. This CDR3 region has 11 residues. V was shortened by 8 bases and J by 1 base, with 4 bases between the two germline ends. CDR3 sequence reads: CASLGTDTQYF. CDR3 nucleotides: TGTGCCAGCCTCGGCACAGATACGCAGTATTTT.

The chain couples TRBV27 to TRBJ1-1; D is unresolved. CDR3 size: 14 residues. V was pared by 3 bases and J by 1 base, with 9 bases between. CDR1 is MNHEY and CDR2 is SMNVEV in the germline V gene (reference sequence). The DNA for the CDR3 is TGTGCCAGCAGTTTTTCACAGAAGAACACTGAAGCTTTCTTT. Its translation is CASSFSQKNTEAFF.

There are a few counts of this clonotype. The chain combines TRBV20-1 with TRBJ2-3, with TRBD2 identical over 12 bases. J gave up 2 bases and V 5 bases, and 5 bases lay outside the gene matches. Germline loops: CDR1 DFQATT, CDR2 SNEGSKA (reference sequence). This CDR3 is built from 15 residues. The CDR3 DNA follows: TGCAGTGCTCGACTAGCGGGGGCGATCACAGATACGCAGTATTTT. It is translated as CSARLAGAITDTQYF.

The chain joins TRBV6-6 to TRBJ1-1; D ambiguous. CDR3 length equals 10 residues. The V and J ends lost 5 bases and 7 bases respectively, with 5 bases between them. Germline CDR1 reads MNHNY; CDR2 reads SVGAGI (reference sequence). Here the CDR3 DNA reads TGTGCCAGCAGTCCGCGTGAAGCTTTCTTT. Amino acid sequence: CASSPREAFF.

This clonotype appeared a few times. The chain recombines TRBV9 with TRBJ2-1; TRBD1 matches 12 bases. Per the germline V gene, CDR1 is SGDLS and CDR2 is YYNGEE. There are 15 residues in the CDR3. V lost 0 bases and J lost 7; bases outside the gene matches: 2. CDR3 nucleotides: TGTGCCAGCAGCGTAGAGGGACAGGGGGCGAATGAGCAGTTCTTC. Its translation: CASSVEGQGANEQFF.